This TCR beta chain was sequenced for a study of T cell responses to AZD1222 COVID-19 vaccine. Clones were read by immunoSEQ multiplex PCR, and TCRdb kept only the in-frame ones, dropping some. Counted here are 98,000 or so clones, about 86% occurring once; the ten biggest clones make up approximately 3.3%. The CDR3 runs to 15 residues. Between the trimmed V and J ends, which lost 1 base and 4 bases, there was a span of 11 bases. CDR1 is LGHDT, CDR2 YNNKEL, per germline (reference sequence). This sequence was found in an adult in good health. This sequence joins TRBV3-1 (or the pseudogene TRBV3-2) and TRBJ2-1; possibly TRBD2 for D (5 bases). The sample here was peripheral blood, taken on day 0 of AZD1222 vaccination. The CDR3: CASSQAGRDYNEQFF. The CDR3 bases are TGTGCCAGCAGCCAAGCGGGTCGGGATTACAATGAGCAGTTCTTC.